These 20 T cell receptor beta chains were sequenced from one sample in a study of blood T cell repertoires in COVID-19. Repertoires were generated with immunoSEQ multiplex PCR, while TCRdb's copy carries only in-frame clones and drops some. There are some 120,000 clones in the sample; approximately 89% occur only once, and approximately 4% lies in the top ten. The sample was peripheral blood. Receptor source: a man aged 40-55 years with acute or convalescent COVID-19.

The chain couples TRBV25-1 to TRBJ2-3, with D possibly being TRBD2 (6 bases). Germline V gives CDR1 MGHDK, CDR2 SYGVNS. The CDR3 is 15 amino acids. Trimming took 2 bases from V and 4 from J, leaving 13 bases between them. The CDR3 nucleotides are TGTGCCAGCAGTGAAACGGGGAGGTCGGCAGATACGCAGTATTTT. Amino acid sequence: CASSETGRSADTQYF.

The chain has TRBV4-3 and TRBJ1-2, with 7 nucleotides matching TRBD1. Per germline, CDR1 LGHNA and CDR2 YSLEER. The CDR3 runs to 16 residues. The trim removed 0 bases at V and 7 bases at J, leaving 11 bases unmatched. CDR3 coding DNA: TGCGCCAGCAGCCAAGACGGCGTAGGGGGCCAGGGTGGCTACACCTTC. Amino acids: CASSQDGVGGQGGYTF.

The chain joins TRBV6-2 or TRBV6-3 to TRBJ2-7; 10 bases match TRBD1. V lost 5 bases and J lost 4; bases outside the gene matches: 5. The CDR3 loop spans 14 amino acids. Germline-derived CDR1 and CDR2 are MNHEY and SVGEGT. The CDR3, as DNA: TGTGCCAGCAGTGGGACGGGACAGGGGTACGAGCAGTACTTC. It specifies CASSGTGQGYEQYF.

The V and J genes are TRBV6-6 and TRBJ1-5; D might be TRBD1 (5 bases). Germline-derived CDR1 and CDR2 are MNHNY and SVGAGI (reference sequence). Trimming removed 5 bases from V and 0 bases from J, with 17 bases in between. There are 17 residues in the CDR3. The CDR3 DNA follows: TGTGCCAGCAGTCCCCGGGTACCGGGGGTTAGCAATCAGCCCCAGCATTTT. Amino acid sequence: CASSPRVPGVSNQPQHF.

The CDR3 bases are TGTGCCATTGACAGGGGGCTACTTGGCTACACCTTC. It is translated as CAIDRGLLGYTF. V and J are TRBV10-3 and TRBJ1-2; 10 bases map to TRBD1. The CDR3 contains 12 residues. V trimming: 9 bases; J trimming: 7 bases; junction bases outside the gene matches: 5. Germline values: CDR1 ENHRY, CDR2 SYGVKD.

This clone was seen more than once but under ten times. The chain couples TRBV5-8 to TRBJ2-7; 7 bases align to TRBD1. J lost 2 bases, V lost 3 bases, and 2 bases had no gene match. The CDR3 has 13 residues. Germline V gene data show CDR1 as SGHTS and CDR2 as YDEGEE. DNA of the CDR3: TGTGCCAGCAGCTGGGACAGAACCTACGAGCAGTACTTC. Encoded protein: CASSWDRTYEQYF.

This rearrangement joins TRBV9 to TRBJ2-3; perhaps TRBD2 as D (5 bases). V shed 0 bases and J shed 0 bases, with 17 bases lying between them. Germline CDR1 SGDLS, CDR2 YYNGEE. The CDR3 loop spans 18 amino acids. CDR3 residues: CASSVGAGSRTSTDTQYF. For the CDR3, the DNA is TGTGCCAGCAGCGTAGGGGCGGGTAGCAGAACTAGCACAGATACGCAGTATTTT. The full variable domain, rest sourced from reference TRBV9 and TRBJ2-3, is DSGVTQTPKHLITATGQRVTLRCSPRSGDLSVYWYQQSLDQGLQFLIQYYNGEERAKGNILERFSAQQFPDLHSELNLSSLELGDSALYFCASSVGAGSRTSTDTQYFGPGTRLTVL.

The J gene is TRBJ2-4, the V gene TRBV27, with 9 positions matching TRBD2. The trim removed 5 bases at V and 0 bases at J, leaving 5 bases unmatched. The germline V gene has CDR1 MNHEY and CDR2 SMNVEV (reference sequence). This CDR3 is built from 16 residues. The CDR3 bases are TGTGCCAGCAGTCCGACTAGCGGAGGAGCCAAAAACATTCAGTACTTC. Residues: CASSPTSGGAKNIQYF.

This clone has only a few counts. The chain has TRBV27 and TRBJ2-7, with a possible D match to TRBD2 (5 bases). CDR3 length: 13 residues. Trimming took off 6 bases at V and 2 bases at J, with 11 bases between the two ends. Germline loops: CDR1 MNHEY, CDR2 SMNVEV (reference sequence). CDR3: CASRAAITYEQYF. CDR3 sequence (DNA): TGTGCCAGCAGAGCGGCGATTACCTACGAGCAGTACTTC.

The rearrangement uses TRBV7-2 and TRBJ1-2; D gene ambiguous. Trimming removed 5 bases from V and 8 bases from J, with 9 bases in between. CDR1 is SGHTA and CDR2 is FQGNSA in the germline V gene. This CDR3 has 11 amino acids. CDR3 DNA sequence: TGTGCCAGCAGCCTATATGAAGGCTACACCTTC. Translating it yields CASSLYEGYTF.

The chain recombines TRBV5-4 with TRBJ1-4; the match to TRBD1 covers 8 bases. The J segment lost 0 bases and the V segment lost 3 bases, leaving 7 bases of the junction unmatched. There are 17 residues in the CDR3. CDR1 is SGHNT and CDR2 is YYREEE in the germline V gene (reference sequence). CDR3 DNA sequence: TGTGCCAGCAGCTCTAGACAGGGGACCTCAACTAATGAAAAACTGTTTTTT. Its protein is CASSSRQGTSTNEKLFF. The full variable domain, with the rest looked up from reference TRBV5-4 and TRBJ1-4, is ETGVTQSPTHLIKTRGQQVTLRCSSQSGHNTVSWYQQALGQGPQFIFQYYREEENGRGNFPPRFSGLQFPNYSSELNVNALELDDSALYLCASSSRQGTSTNEKLFFGSGTQLSVL.

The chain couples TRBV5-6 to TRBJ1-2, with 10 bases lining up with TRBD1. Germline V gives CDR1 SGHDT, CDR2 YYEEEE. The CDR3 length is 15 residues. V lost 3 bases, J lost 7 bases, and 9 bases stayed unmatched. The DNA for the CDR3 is TGTGCCAGCAGCTCCTCCGGACAGGGGGTAGGTGGCTACACCTTC. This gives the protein CASSSSGQGVGGYTF.

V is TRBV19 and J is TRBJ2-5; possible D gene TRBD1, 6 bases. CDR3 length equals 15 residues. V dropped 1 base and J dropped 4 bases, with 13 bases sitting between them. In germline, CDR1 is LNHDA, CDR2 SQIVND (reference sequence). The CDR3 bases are TGTGCCAGTAGTATAGTCAGGGGATTAGGAGAGACCCAGTACTTC. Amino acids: CASSIVRGLGETQYF.

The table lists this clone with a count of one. The chain's CDR3 is CASSYTQTSSSPLHF. CDR3 bases: TGTGCCAGCAGTTACACGCAGACTTCGAGTTCACCCCTCCACTTT. The V and J genes are TRBV6-5 and TRBJ1-6; no definite D call. CDR1 and CDR2 from the germline V gene are MNHEY and SVGAGI. V lost 2 bases, J lost 9 bases, and 14 bases lay in between. CDR3 length: 15 amino acids.

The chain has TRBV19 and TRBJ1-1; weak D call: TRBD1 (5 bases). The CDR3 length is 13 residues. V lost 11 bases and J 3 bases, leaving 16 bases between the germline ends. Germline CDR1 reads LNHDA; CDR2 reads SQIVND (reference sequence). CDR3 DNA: TGTGCCGGAAGGGCTACCAGGGACACTGAAGCTTTCTTT. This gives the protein CAGRATRDTEAFF.

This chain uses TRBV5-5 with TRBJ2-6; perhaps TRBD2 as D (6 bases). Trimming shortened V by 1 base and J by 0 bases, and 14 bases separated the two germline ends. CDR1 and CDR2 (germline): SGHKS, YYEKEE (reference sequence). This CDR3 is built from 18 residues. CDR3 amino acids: CASSLIVGGRSGANVLTF. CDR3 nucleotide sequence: TGTGCCAGCAGCTTGATTGTGGGAGGCCGCTCTGGGGCCAACGTCCTGACTTTC.

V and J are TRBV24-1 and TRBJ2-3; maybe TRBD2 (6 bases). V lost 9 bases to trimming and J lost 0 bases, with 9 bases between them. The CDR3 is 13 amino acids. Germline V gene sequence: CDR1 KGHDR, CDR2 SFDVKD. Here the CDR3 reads CATASGSTDTQYF. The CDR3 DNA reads TGTGCCACCGCAAGCGGGAGCACAGATACGCAGTATTTT.

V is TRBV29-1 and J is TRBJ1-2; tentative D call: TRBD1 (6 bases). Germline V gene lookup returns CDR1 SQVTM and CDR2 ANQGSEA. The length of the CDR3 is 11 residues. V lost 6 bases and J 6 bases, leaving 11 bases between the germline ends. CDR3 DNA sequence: TGCAGCGTATATCAGGGGAATGGCTACACCTTC. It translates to CSVYQGNGYTF.

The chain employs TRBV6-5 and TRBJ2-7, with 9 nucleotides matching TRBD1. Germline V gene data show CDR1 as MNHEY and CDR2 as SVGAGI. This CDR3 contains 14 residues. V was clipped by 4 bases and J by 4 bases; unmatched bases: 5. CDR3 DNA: TGTGCCAGCAGTTCGGGACAGGGACGGTACGAGCAGTACTTC. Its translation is CASSSGQGRYEQYF.

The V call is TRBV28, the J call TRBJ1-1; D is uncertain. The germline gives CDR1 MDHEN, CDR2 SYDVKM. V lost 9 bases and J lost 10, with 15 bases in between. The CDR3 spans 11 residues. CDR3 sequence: CASASPSGAFF. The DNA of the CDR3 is TGTGCCAGTGCTAGTCCCTCCGGAGCTTTCTTT.